These T cell receptor beta chains were read from a single sample in a study of beta chain features in type 1 diabetes. Generated by immunoSEQ multiplex PCR, the TCRdb table keeps only in-frame clones and is missing some. The sample has under 350,000 clones, roughly 25% seen once. Sample: naive CD4+ T cells from blood. Receptors originate from a woman in her thirties with type 1 diabetes. Both conserved end residues are part of each CDR3. The order of the fields is D gene, J gene, V gene, clone size, CDR3 DNA, CDR3 protein. D genes are given only for firm matches. Clone sizes are given selectively: once, few, many, or a class where the clone is expanded.

d_gene: TRBD2
j_gene: TRBJ2-7
v_gene: TRBV25-1
abundance: few
CDR3nt: TGTGCCAGCAGTGCTGGCGGGGGAATGGGCTACGAGCAGTACTTC
CDR3aa: CASSAGGGMGYEQYF

d_gene: .
j_gene: TRBJ2-7
v_gene: TRBV9
abundance: few
CDR3nt: TGTGCCAGCAGCGCCATCCCCTTAGCCGGGAGAGAATACGAGCAGTACTTC
CDR3aa: CASSAIPLAGREYEQYF

d_gene: .
j_gene: TRBJ1-1
v_gene: TRBV30
abundance: few
CDR3nt: TGTGCCTGGAGCGGGGTGAACACTGAAGCTTTCTTT
CDR3aa: CAWSGVNTEAFF

d_gene: TRBD1
j_gene: TRBJ2-1
v_gene: TRBV29-1
abundance: few
CDR3nt: TGCAGCGTTGAAGGACAGGGGGCAACGCGGGAGCGGTTCTTC
CDR3aa: CSVEGQGATRERFF

d_gene: .
j_gene: TRBJ2-7
v_gene: TRBV11-2
abundance: .
CDR3nt: TGTGCCAGCAGCCCCATACCCCCGGCCTACGAGCAGTACTTC
CDR3aa: CASSPIPPAYEQYF

d_gene: .
j_gene: TRBJ2-1
v_gene: TRBV28
abundance: few
CDR3nt: TGTGCCAGCAGTTCGGTCTACAATGAGCAGTTCTTC
CDR3aa: CASSSVYNEQFF

d_gene: .
j_gene: TRBJ1-5
v_gene: TRBV9
abundance: .
CDR3nt: TGTGCCAGCAGTACCGGGTTAGGCAATCAGCCCCAGCATTTT
CDR3aa: CASSTGLGNQPQHF

d_gene: TRBD2
j_gene: TRBJ2-5
v_gene: TRBV28
abundance: .
CDR3nt: TGTGCCAGCAGTCTGGAGACTAGCGGGAGTGGCGGGGAGACCCAGTACTTC
CDR3aa: CASSLETSGSGGETQYF

d_gene: .
j_gene: TRBJ1-2
v_gene: TRBV6-5
abundance: .
CDR3nt: TGTGCCAGCAAGAGGACAGTGAATAACTATGGCTACACCTTC
CDR3aa: CASKRTVNNYGYTF

d_gene: TRBD1
j_gene: TRBJ2-1
v_gene: TRBV5-1
abundance: few
CDR3nt: TGCGCCAGCAGCCCGTGGACAGGGGATCTTGGTGAGCAGTTCTTC
CDR3aa: CASSPWTGDLGEQFF

d_gene: TRBD2
j_gene: TRBJ2-5
v_gene: TRBV29-1
abundance: .
CDR3nt: TGCAGCGTTGTTGGGGGCGGAGCGGGAGGGCCCTCAGAGACCCAGTACTTC
CDR3aa: CSVVGGGAGGPSETQYF

d_gene: TRBD2
j_gene: TRBJ2-1
v_gene: TRBV30
abundance: .
CDR3nt: TGTGCCTGGAGTGACGGCGGGAGTTCCTACAATGAGCAGTTCTTC
CDR3aa: CAWSDGGSSYNEQFF

d_gene: TRBD1
j_gene: TRBJ1-2
v_gene: TRBV9
abundance: few
CDR3nt: TGTGCCAGCAGCACCGACAGGGGATGGTATGGCTACACCTTC
CDR3aa: CASSTDRGWYGYTF

d_gene: TRBD1
j_gene: TRBJ1-1
v_gene: TRBV7-9
abundance: .
CDR3nt: TGTGCCAGCAGCGAAGGGACAGTGAACACTGAAGCTTTCTTT
CDR3aa: CASSEGTVNTEAFF

d_gene: .
j_gene: TRBJ1-1
v_gene: TRBV7-3
abundance: few
CDR3nt: TGTGCCAGCAGCTTAACAGGAATGGGGGGCACTGAAGCTTTCTTT
CDR3aa: CASSLTGMGGTEAFF

d_gene: TRBD2
j_gene: TRBJ2-1
v_gene: TRBV11-2
abundance: few
CDR3nt: TGTGCCAGCAGCCGCTCTAGCGGGAGTGTCTATGAGCAGTTCTTC
CDR3aa: CASSRSSGSVYEQFF

d_gene: .
j_gene: TRBJ1-3
v_gene: TRBV25-1
abundance: .
CDR3nt: TGTGCCAGCAGCCCGACGGGGATCTCTGGAAACACCATATATTTT
CDR3aa: CASSPTGISGNTIYF

d_gene: .
j_gene: TRBJ2-2
v_gene: TRBV7-2
abundance: .
CDR3nt: TGTGCCAGCAGCCCGCCACGGGTATCCGGGGAGCTGTTTTTT
CDR3aa: CASSPPRVSGELFF

d_gene: TRBD2
j_gene: TRBJ2-7
v_gene: TRBV28
abundance: few
CDR3nt: TGTGCCAGCAGTTTATGGGGAGGGGCCAACTACGAGCAGTACTTC
CDR3aa: CASSLWGGANYEQYF

d_gene: TRBD2
j_gene: TRBJ2-1
v_gene: TRBV6-1
abundance: few
CDR3nt: TGTGCCAGACGGACTAGCGGGAGGGATGAGCAGTTCTTC
CDR3aa: CARRTSGRDEQFF

d_gene: .
j_gene: TRBJ1-1
v_gene: TRBV9
abundance: .
CDR3nt: TGTGCCAGCAGCGGGGGGGGTTTTGGGAACACTGAAGCTTTCTTT
CDR3aa: CASSGGGFGNTEAFF

d_gene: .
j_gene: TRBJ1-1
v_gene: TRBV29-1
abundance: few
CDR3nt: TGCAGCGTTGAGGGGGGCGGGAGCACTGAAGCTTTCTTT
CDR3aa: CSVEGGGSTEAFF

d_gene: TRBD2
j_gene: TRBJ2-1
v_gene: TRBV4-2
abundance: .
CDR3nt: TGTGCCAGCAGCCAAGAAGATAGGACTAGCGGGAGGAATGAGCAGTTCTTC
CDR3aa: CASSQEDRTSGRNEQFF

d_gene: TRBD1
j_gene: TRBJ2-5
v_gene: TRBV19
abundance: few
CDR3nt: TGTGCCAGTAGGAGACAGGGGGCGACCCAAGAGACCCAGTACTTC
CDR3aa: CASRRQGATQETQYF

d_gene: .
j_gene: TRBJ2-7
v_gene: TRBV5-1
abundance: few
CDR3nt: TGCGCCAGCAGCTTGCCAGCGAACGAGCAGTACTTC
CDR3aa: CASSLPANEQYF

d_gene: TRBD1
j_gene: TRBJ2-7
v_gene: TRBV29-1
abundance: few
CDR3nt: TGCAGCGGAGCGGACAGGTCGCGGCAGTACTTC
CDR3aa: CSGADRSRQYF

d_gene: .
j_gene: TRBJ1-2
v_gene: TRBV18
abundance: .
CDR3nt: TGTGCCAGCTCAGAAGACAGTAACTATGGCTACACCTTC
CDR3aa: CASSEDSNYGYTF

d_gene: TRBD2
j_gene: TRBJ2-1
v_gene: TRBV15
abundance: few
CDR3nt: TGTGCCACCAGCAGACGACCTTCCGGGACTAGCGGGAGGGCCTCTTACAATGAGCAGTTCTTC
CDR3aa: CATSRRPSGTSGRASYNEQFF

d_gene: .
j_gene: TRBJ1-2
v_gene: TRBV7-9
abundance: .
CDR3nt: TGTGCCAGCCCCAAACTCCAGGGTTTCGTCGATGGCTACACCTTC
CDR3aa: CASPKLQGFVDGYTF

d_gene: TRBD1
j_gene: TRBJ1-3
v_gene: TRBV5-4
abundance: .
CDR3nt: TGTGCCAGCAGCTCGCCAGGGGGCGGCGGAAACACCATATATTTT
CDR3aa: CASSSPGGGGNTIYF

d_gene: TRBD2
j_gene: TRBJ2-1
v_gene: TRBV29-1
abundance: .
CDR3nt: TGCAGCGTTGGGGGCAGCGGGAGACCCGCCTCCTACAATGAGCAGTTCTTC
CDR3aa: CSVGGSGRPASYNEQFF

d_gene: TRBD1
j_gene: TRBJ1-1
v_gene: TRBV2
abundance: few
CDR3nt: TGTGCCAGCAGAAGATACAGGGGGCCGGGCACTGAAGCTTTCTTT
CDR3aa: CASRRYRGPGTEAFF

d_gene: TRBD1
j_gene: TRBJ2-3
v_gene: TRBV7-9
abundance: .
CDR3nt: TGTGCCAGCAGCGAGACCCGTGACAGGGGGACAGATACGCAGTATTTT
CDR3aa: CASSETRDRGTDTQYF

d_gene: .
j_gene: TRBJ2-1
v_gene: TRBV30
abundance: .
CDR3nt: TGTGCCTGGAGTTTAGCATATGAGCAGTTCTTC
CDR3aa: CAWSLAYEQFF

d_gene: TRBD2
j_gene: TRBJ2-7
v_gene: TRBV19
abundance: .
CDR3nt: TGTGCCAGTAGTCGGGACTACTCCTACGAGCAGTACTTC
CDR3aa: CASSRDYSYEQYF

d_gene: TRBD2
j_gene: TRBJ2-3
v_gene: TRBV30
abundance: few
CDR3nt: TGTGCCTGGGCTAGCGGGAGGACAGATACGCAGTATTTT
CDR3aa: CAWASGRTDTQYF

d_gene: TRBD1
j_gene: TRBJ1-2
v_gene: TRBV7-9
abundance: .
CDR3nt: TGTGCCAGCAGCCCACAGGGGGACTATGGCTACACCTTC
CDR3aa: CASSPQGDYGYTF

d_gene: .
j_gene: TRBJ1-5
v_gene: TRBV19
abundance: .
CDR3nt: TGTGCCAGTAGTCTCTCGACTAGATCGGCCAATCAGCCCCAGCATTTT
CDR3aa: CASSLSTRSANQPQHF

d_gene: .
j_gene: TRBJ2-3
v_gene: TRBV2
abundance: .
CDR3nt: TGTGCCACAGCAGGAAAGTCGCACACAGATACGCAGTATTTT
CDR3aa: CATAGKSHTDTQYF

d_gene: TRBD2
j_gene: TRBJ2-1
v_gene: TRBV4-1
abundance: .
CDR3nt: TGCGCCAGCAGCCAAGCCGGCCTAGCGGGCGCGTCACGATACTCCTACAATGAGCAGTTCTTC
CDR3aa: CASSQAGLAGASRYSYNEQFF

d_gene: .
j_gene: TRBJ2-7
v_gene: TRBV5-1
abundance: .
CDR3nt: TGCGCCAGCAGCTGGACGAGGGATACAGCCGAGCAGTACTTC
CDR3aa: CASSWTRDTAEQYF

d_gene: .
j_gene: TRBJ2-5
v_gene: TRBV29-1
abundance: few
CDR3nt: TGCAGCGTTCAAGGACAGTTCCAAGAGACCCAGTACTTC
CDR3aa: CSVQGQFQETQYF